This TCR beta chain stems from a study of OX40 agonist ivuxolimab in advanced cancers. Looking at the study overall: Patients were given ivuxolimab, an antibody that agonizes OX40 (CD134). It was permissible to have had prior anti-PD-1, anti-PD-L1 or anti-CTLA-4 therapy, and approximately 41% had some. Partial responses were recorded for three patients, including one with hepatocellular carcinoma and two with cutaneous melanoma.

Produced via immunoSEQ multiplex PCR; TCRdb's table is partial and in-frame only. In the table there are over 85,000 clones, roughly 87% of which are singletons. Blood sampling was done at baseline, cycle 4 day 1, and cycle 7 day 1. The CDR3 has 14 amino acids. The germline CDR1 and CDR2 sequences are SGHTA and FQGNSA. This chain joins TRBV7-2 and TRBJ2-5, with 8 positions matching TRBD2. Matching the DNA end better, TRBJ2-7 makes the J call doubtful. The sequenced sample was CD4+ or CD8+ T cells sorted from blood, obtained in a trial of the OX40 agonist ivuxolimab. The clonotype originates from an adult with an advanced solid tumor such as melanoma, head and neck, liver or kidney cancer. The chain's CDR3 is CASSLNRGGYEQYF. In DNA form, the CDR3 reads TGTGCCAGCAGCTTAAACCGGGGGGGGTACGAGCAGTACTTC.